Listed below are T cell receptor beta chains from one sample, sequenced in a study of cytomegalovirus exposure and HLA in healthy donors. Here immunoSEQ multiplex PCR was the method, and the copy in TCRdb shows in-frame clones only, minus some. The sample carries about 150,000 clones, around 79% recorded once. The sequenced material came from PBMCs. These receptors all stem from a human donor in good health. The CDR3 runs from the conserved cysteine through the conserved F or W. The D gene is left open where the match is weak. Not every row has a clone size; where given, it reads once, few, many or a size class.

clone size	V gene	J gene	D gene	CDR3 DNA	CDR3 protein
few	TRBV5-4	TRBJ2-1	TRBD2	TGTGCCAGCAGCTTGCAGGGAGGGCTGGGGGAGCAGTTCTTC	CASSLQGGLGEQFF
NA	TRBV18	TRBJ2-3	NA	TGTGCCAGCTCACCAAAGGGGTTAGCAGATACGCAGTATTTT	CASSPKGLADTQYF
NA	TRBV6-5	TRBJ2-4	NA	TGTGCCGCCGGGGAGGCCAAAAACATTCAGTACTTC	CAAGEAKNIQYF
NA	TRBV7-9	TRBJ2-3	NA	TGTTCCAGCAGCTTCCCCAGGGATGGAACAGATACGCAGTATTTT	CSSSFPRDGTDTQYF
NA	TRBV27	TRBJ1-1	NA	TGTGCCAGCAGAGGGTCAGGGGTGAACACTGAAGCTTTCTTT	CASRGSGVNTEAFF
NA	TRBV5-1	TRBJ1-1	TRBD1	TGCGCCAGCAGCGAGGGGACAGGGGGCCGGGGCACTGAAGCTTTCTTT	CASSEGTGGRGTEAFF
NA	TRBV27	TRBJ1-6	NA	TGTGCCAGCAGTTTATGGTCCGACAGCTCCTATAATTCACCCCTCCACTTT	CASSLWSDSSYNSPLHF
NA	TRBV7-6	TRBJ2-5	TRBD2	TGTGCCAGCAGCCTAGGACTAGCTGAGACCCAGTACTTC	CASSLGLAETQYF
NA	TRBV6-1	TRBJ2-5	TRBD2	TGTGCCAGCAGTGAAATGTTAGGGGGTAGCGGGGGAGAGACCCAGTACTTC	CASSEMLGGSGGETQYF
NA	TRBV7-6	TRBJ1-2	NA	TGTGCCAGCAGCCGAACCGAGGAGGGCTATGGCTACACCTTC	CASSRTEEGYGYTF
NA	TRBV29-1	TRBJ2-7	NA	TGCAGCGTTGAGTCAGACCGAGGTCTGTACTTC	CSVESDRGLYF
few	TRBV9	TRBJ2-2	NA	TGTGCCAGCAGCGTAGGTCTAGTTTACACCGGGGAGCTGTTTTTT	CASSVGLVYTGELFF
NA	TRBV7-8	TRBJ2-1	TRBD2	TGTGCCAGCAGCCCCCGGGGGGGCGGGGGGCAAATCTACGAGCAGTTCTTC	CASSPRGGGGQIYEQFF
NA	TRBV5-1	TRBJ2-7	TRBD1	TGCGCCAGCAGCACTGAGGACGGGACAGAGAGCTACGAGCAGTACTTC	CASSTEDGTESYEQYF
NA	TRBV27	TRBJ2-5	NA	TGTGCCAGCAGTTTATCGCCTACCGAAGAGACCCAGTACTTC	CASSLSPTEETQYF
NA	TRBV19	TRBJ2-7	NA	TGTGCCAGTAGTGCCAGTCTTCCCTACGAGCAGTACTTC	CASSASLPYEQYF
NA	TRBV6-5	TRBJ1-5	NA	TGTGCCAGCAGTTACCGGGGAGGGGGAAATCAGCCCCAGCATTTT	CASSYRGGGNQPQHF
NA	TRBV30	TRBJ1-1	NA	TGTGCCCTACAGGCCTTAGGGCGAACTGAAGCTTTCTTT	CALQALGRTEAFF
once	TRBV7-9	TRBJ2-1	NA	TGTGCCAGCAGCCCGTCAACCCCCCCCCAGGGGTACAATGAGCAGTTCTTC	CASSPSTPPQGYNEQFF
NA	TRBV28	TRBJ1-1	TRBD1	TGTGCCAGCAGTTTCGGACAGGGGAGAGGCACTGAAGCTTTCTTT	CASSFGQGRGTEAFF
NA	TRBV19	TRBJ2-2	TRBD2	TGTGCCAGTAGCTCCGGGGGGGTTTCCGGAACCGGGGAGCTGTTTTTT	CASSSGGVSGTGELFF
NA	TRBV9	TRBJ2-7	TRBD2	TGTGCCAGCAGCGTAGGTTTGCGGGAGGGTATCTCCTACGAGCAGTACTTC	CASSVGLREGISYEQYF
NA	TRBV5-6	TRBJ1-1	NA	TGTGCCAGCAACACCGGGATATTGATGAACACTGAAGCTTTCTTT	CASNTGILMNTEAFF
few	TRBV6-5	TRBJ2-3	TRBD2	TGTGCCAGCAGTTACTTGGGGGGGGGCACAGATACGCAGTATTTT	CASSYLGGGTDTQYF
NA	TRBV7-9	TRBJ2-7	NA	TGTGCCAGCAGAAAGGAGTCTTCTCCCTACGAGCAGTACTTC	CASRKESSPYEQYF